Each of the 30 T cell receptor beta chains below was sequenced from the same sample in a study of human T cells and chemical hapten exposure. TCRdb reprocessed the RACE reads with MiXCR, giving one entry per CDR3 protein. The data show about 97,000 distinct CDR3 sequences, roughly 27% seen once. Described time point: patch test 3, about 24 weeks after DPC sensitization. Described treatment: therapeutic diphenylcyclopropenone sensitization with weekly scalp DPC. The sequencing here drew on whole blood, taken in connection with sensitization to the hapten diphenylcyclopropenone (DPC). The receptors here all came from a man aged 35-49 years with alopecia areata. Some clones in this sample may be carry-over from other donors' samples.

This chain connects TRBV10-3 to TRBJ2-3; 10 nucleotides line up with TRBD2. CDR1 and CDR2 (germline): ENHRY, SYGVKD. After removal of 8 bases from V and 3 bases from J, the junction contained 5 bases not matched to a gene. The CDR3 has 14 residues. As DNA, the CDR3 is TGTGCCATCGGATCTAGCGGGAGAACAGATACGCAGTATTTT. It is translated as CAIGSSGRTDTQYF.

This clonotype was seen a handful of times. The V and J genes are TRBV27 and TRBJ2-1; no clear D gene. The germline V gene encodes CDR1 MNHEY and CDR2 SMNVEV (reference sequence). V lost 3 bases and J 0 bases, leaving 21 bases between the germline ends. This CDR3 is built from 19 residues. The CDR3 here is CASSFRAPLGRRSYNEQFF. In DNA, the CDR3 is TGTGCCAGCAGTTTTAGGGCCCCTTTAGGACGGCGCTCCTACAATGAGCAGTTCTTC.

This clonotype was detected only a few times. The rearrangement joins TRBV24-1 to TRBJ2-1, with 7 bases that match TRBD2. There are 14 residues in the CDR3. After removal of 10 bases from V and 3 bases from J, the junction contained 8 bases not matched to a gene. Germline-derived CDR1 and CDR2 are KGHDR and SFDVKD. The CDR3 is CATGVASGYNEQFF. The CDR3 DNA is TGTGCCACTGGGGTAGCTAGCGGCTACAATGAGCAGTTCTTC.

This chain links TRBV12-3 or TRBV12-4 with TRBJ1-5; 7 positions match TRBD1. Unmatched junction bases numbered 4, after V lost 4 bases and J lost 1 base. There are 15 residues in the CDR3. CDR3 nucleotide sequence: TGTGCCAGCAGTTCGACAGGGAGGAGCAATCAGCCCCAGCATTTT. It yields the protein CASSSTGRSNQPQHF.

J is TRBJ2-7 and V is TRBV6-6; 7 bases line up with TRBD2. Trimming cost V 0 bases and J 5 bases; bases outside gene matches: 10. Per the germline V gene, CDR1 is MNHNY and CDR2 is SVGAGI (reference sequence). The CDR3 runs to 16 residues. The CDR3 region is CASSYSTQGGKDEQYF. The CDR3 DNA follows: TGTGCCAGCAGTTACTCGACTCAGGGAGGGAAGGACGAGCAGTACTTC.

This clonotype was counted between two and nine times. The chain recombines TRBV12-3 or TRBV12-4 with TRBJ2-1, with TRBD1 matching 8 bases. The junction had 13 bases not matched to a gene; V was cut back by 8 bases and J by 7 bases. The CDR3 length is 15 residues. CDR3 DNA sequence: TGTGCCAGCGGCCCTAGGACAGGGCACAAAAATGAGCAGTTCTTC. This translates into CASGPRTGHKNEQFF.

In its sample, this clonotype was seen a few times. This rearrangement joins TRBV7-9 to TRBJ2-3, with TRBD2 matching 9 bases. This CDR3 spans 19 amino acids. V shed 0 bases, J shed 2 bases, and the junction held 12 bases outside the gene matches. Looked up from germline, CDR1 is SEHNR and CDR2 is FQNEAQ (reference sequence). Here the CDR3 reads CASSLAASVAGEVTDTQYF. In DNA, the CDR3 is TGTGCCAGCAGCTTAGCAGCCTCTGTAGCGGGAGAGGTCACAGATACGCAGTATTTT.

The chain joins TRBV20-1 to TRBJ1-1, with D hard to call. V was trimmed by 4 bases and J by 1 base, leaving 4 bases between them. The germline V gene has CDR1 DFQATT and CDR2 SNEGSKA (reference sequence). The CDR3 is 11 amino acids. The CDR3 spells CSATGNTEAFF. DNA for the CDR3: TGCAGTGCTACTGGGAACACTGAAGCTTTCTTT.

The chain employs TRBV28 and TRBJ2-5; 10 nucleotides agree with TRBD2. Germline CDR1 MDHEN, CDR2 SYDVKM. This CDR3 contains 15 residues. V was clipped by 6 bases and J by 4 bases; unmatched bases: 8. The CDR3 sequence: CASSFEREGGETQYF. The CDR3 DNA follows: TGTGCCAGCAGCTTCGAGCGGGAGGGTGGAGAGACCCAGTACTTC.

The chain recombines TRBV27 with TRBJ2-5; 8 bases align to TRBD1. Germline CDR1 is MNHEY and CDR2 is SMNVEV (reference sequence). Unmatched junction bases numbered 10, after V lost 0 bases and J lost 7 bases. The CDR3 length is 16 residues. CDR3 nucleotides: TGTGCCAGCAGTTTATCGTATCCGGACAGGGTGGTGACCCAGTACTTC. Translation gives CASSLSYPDRVVTQYF.

This clonotype was seen a few times. The J gene is TRBJ2-3, the V gene TRBV6-2 or TRBV6-3; D ambiguous. The ends were cut back, 5 bases at V and 8 bases at J, with 14 bases in the middle. The germline V gene has CDR1 MNHEY and CDR2 SVGEGT. The CDR3 has 13 residues. CDR3 sequence: CASSPPGVRTQYF. In nucleotides, the CDR3 is TGTGCCAGCAGTCCGCCAGGTGTTCGTACGCAGTATTTT.

The CDR3 spells CASSFLLDAGDEQYF. The CDR3 DNA is TGTGCCAGCAGTTTCTTGCTGGACGCCGGGGACGAGCAGTACTTC. V gene TRBV28 combines with J gene TRBJ2-7, with D possibly matching TRBD2 (5 bases). The germline V and J ends were trimmed by 3 bases and 5 bases, with 17 bases remaining between them. In germline, CDR1 is MDHEN, CDR2 SYDVKM. The CDR3 length is 15 residues.

In this sample, this clonotype turned up a few times. The V call is TRBV12-3 or TRBV12-4, the J call TRBJ2-3, with TRBD2 matching over 7 bases. V lost 7 bases, J lost 6 bases, and 7 bases stayed unmatched. The CDR3 extends over 13 amino acids. The CDR3 sequence is CASTRLAADTQYF. Written as DNA, the CDR3 is TGTGCCAGCACCCGACTAGCAGCGGATACGCAGTATTTT.

This clonotype has a handful of counts. This chain connects TRBV9 to TRBJ2-2; no clear D. CDR1 is SGDLS, CDR2 YYNGEE, per germline. V was trimmed by 4 bases and J by 8 bases, leaving 15 bases between them. The CDR3 covers 14 residues. The CDR3: CASSPFTGRGELFF. In DNA form, the CDR3 reads TGTGCCAGCAGCCCTTTCACTGGCCGGGGGGAGCTGTTTTTT.

This clonotype has just a few counts. The chain has TRBV6-2 or TRBV6-3 and TRBJ2-1; 9 nucleotides match TRBD1. This CDR3 has 14 residues. Germline V CDR1 and CDR2: MNHEY, SVGEGT. V trimming: 8 bases; J trimming: 7 bases; junction bases outside the gene matches: 9. CDR3 coding DNA: TGTGCCAGCCGCGGGACAGGGATGAGAAATGAGCAGTTCTTC. It codes for CASRGTGMRNEQFF.

This clonotype was seen more than once but under ten times. The chain carries TRBV7-2 and TRBJ2-1; unclear D gene. CDR1 and CDR2 (germline): SGHTA, FQGNSA. V gave up 3 bases and J gave up 3 bases, with 12 bases separating them. The CDR3 spans 15 residues. CDR3 nucleotides: TGTGCCAGCAGCTTTTTTGCGGCAAGCTACAATGAGCAGTTCTTC. This codes for CASSFFAASYNEQFF. Full variable domain (outside the CDR3, taken from reference TRBV7-2 and TRBJ2-1): GAGVSQSPSNKVTEKGKDVELRCDPISGHTALYWYRQSLGQGLEFLIYFQGNSAPDKSGLPSDRFSAERTGGSVSTLTIQRTQQEDSAVYLCASSFFAASYNEQFFGPGTRLTVL.

There are a few counts of this clonotype. The V gene is TRBV27, the J gene TRBJ1-5, with TRBD1 matching over 7 bases. V was pared by 6 bases and J by 6 bases, with 11 bases of the junction left unmatched. Germline values: CDR1 MNHEY, CDR2 SMNVEV (reference sequence). The CDR3 runs 15 residues. The CDR3 loop reads CASRPNRGGGQPQHF. CDR3 coding DNA: TGTGCCAGCAGGCCGAACAGGGGCGGTGGTCAGCCCCAGCATTTT.

The J gene is TRBJ1-1, the V gene TRBV29-1; D remains ambiguous. CDR3 length: 11 residues. Per the germline V gene, CDR1 is SQVTM and CDR2 is ANQGSEA. The V and J ends lost 7 bases and 2 bases respectively, with 8 bases between them. In nucleotides, the CDR3 is TGCAGCGGAAAGCTAAACACTGAAGCTTTCTTT. This translates into CSGKLNTEAFF.

This clonotype was picked up a small number of times. The gene calls are TRBV7-9 and TRBJ2-7; TRBD2 matches at 14 bases. The CDR3 is 17 amino acids. J gave up 2 bases and V 6 bases, and 9 bases lay outside the gene matches. CDR1 SEHNR and CDR2 FQNEAQ come from the germline V gene (reference sequence). The CDR3 here is CASSGTSGSHEPYEQYF. CDR3 nucleotide sequence: TGTGCCAGCAGTGGGACTAGCGGGAGTCACGAACCCTACGAGCAGTACTTC.

This sequence joins TRBV12-3 or TRBV12-4 and TRBJ2-3; 11 bases map to TRBD2. V trimming: 8 bases; J trimming: 6 bases; junction bases outside the gene matches: 4. This CDR3 is 13 amino acids long. CDR3 DNA sequence: TGTGCCAGCGGATTAGCGGGAGGGGATACGCAGTATTTT. Amino acid sequence: CASGLAGGDTQYF.

J is TRBJ2-3 and V is TRBV19; 8 bases align to TRBD2. Losses at the gene ends were 3 bases for V and 2 bases for J; bases not matched to a gene: 4. Germline V gene data show CDR1 as LNHDA and CDR2 as SQIVND (reference sequence). The CDR3 consists of 15 residues. CDR3 nucleotides: TGTGCCAGTAGTATGTTAGCGGGACACACAGATACGCAGTATTTT. Amino acid sequence: CASSMLAGHTDTQYF.

V and J are TRBV7-7 and TRBJ2-3; D is undetermined. The CDR3 has 13 residues. V was clipped by 5 bases and J by 2 bases, with 8 bases between them. CDR1 and CDR2 from the germline V gene are SSHAT and FNYEAQ (reference sequence). The CDR3 DNA reads as TGTGCCAGCAGCGACGGTAACACAGATACGCAGTATTTT. It is translated as CASSDGNTDTQYF.

This clonotype was detected only a few times. This chain links TRBV14 with TRBJ2-1; 14 positions agree with TRBD2. V lost 4 bases and J lost 9; bases outside the gene matches: 5. This CDR3 region has 15 residues. Germline-derived CDR1 and CDR2 are SGHDN and FVKESK. The CDR3 DNA reads TGTGCCAGCAGCCCGGGACTAGCGGGAGTAGCTGAGCAGTTCTTC. Translated: CASSPGLAGVAEQFF.

This clonotype has more than one count but fewer than ten. The chain recombines TRBV2 with TRBJ1-2; D is uncertain. The V gene lost 4 bases and the J gene lost 0 bases, with 6 bases spanning the gap. In germline, CDR1 is SNHLY, CDR2 FYNNEI. This CDR3 is 13 amino acids long. The CDR3 nucleotides read TGTGCCAGCAGTGCCCTGACTAACTATGGCTACACCTTC. It translates to CASSALTNYGYTF.

This chain uses TRBV29-1 with TRBJ1-4; the D is unclear. This CDR3 has 13 residues. Germline CDR1 is SQVTM and CDR2 is ANQGSEA. V lost 1 base and J 0 bases, leaving 3 bases between the germline ends. The CDR3 coding sequence is TGCAGCGTTGAAGTCTCAACTAATGAAAAACTGTTTTTT. Translating it yields CSVEVSTNEKLFF.

The sample holds a few counts of this clonotype. The rearrangement links TRBV20-1 to TRBJ2-7; 12 positions match TRBD2. CDR1 is DFQATT and CDR2 is SNEGSKA in the germline V gene (reference sequence). Germline trimming cut 0 bases from V and 3 bases from J; bases unmatched to any gene: 3. The CDR3 loop spans 15 amino acids. This CDR3 is CSARDGLAGNYEQYF. CDR3 bases: TGCAGTGCTAGAGATGGACTAGCGGGAAACTACGAGCAGTACTTC.

This chain uses TRBV7-2 with TRBJ1-1; D is ambiguous. Germline V gene data show CDR1 as SGHTA and CDR2 as FQGNSA. This CDR3 has 14 residues. Trimming cost V 3 bases and J 3 bases, with 11 bases left between them. CDR3 protein: CASSFGGGYTEAFF. In DNA form, the CDR3 reads TGTGCCAGCAGCTTTGGCGGCGGTTACACTGAAGCTTTCTTT.

This clonotype came up many times. The V call is TRBV2, the J call TRBJ2-3, with 8 bases matching TRBD1. Trimming cost V 5 bases and J 3 bases; bases outside gene matches: 7. The CDR3 loop spans 15 amino acids. Germline V gene data show CDR1 as SNHLY and CDR2 as FYNNEI. The CDR3 protein is CASSTDRARTDTQYF. CDR3 nucleotides: TGTGCCAGCAGTACGGACAGGGCGCGGACAGATACGCAGTATTTT.

The rearrangement uses TRBV7-9 and TRBJ1-6; D gene uncertain. The germline V and J ends were trimmed by 6 bases and 5 bases, with 8 bases remaining between them. The CDR3 sequence is 13 residues long. From germline, CDR1 is SEHNR and CDR2 FQNEAQ (reference sequence). CDR3 loop: CASRDFDNSPLHF. The CDR3 nucleotides are TGTGCCAGCAGGGACTTCGATAATTCACCCCTCCACTTT.

A few counts support this clonotype. The chain carries TRBV3-1 and TRBJ1-1; no clear D gene. The CDR3 covers 16 residues. Germline V gene lookup returns CDR1 LGHDT and CDR2 YNNKEL (reference sequence). The V and J ends lost 0 bases and 8 bases respectively, with 19 bases between them. CDR3 in DNA: TGTGCCAGCAGCCAAGAAGGATCTGATGAACAAGGAGAAGCTTTCTTT. Its translation is CASSQEGSDEQGEAFF.